The clone carrying this TCR beta chain was found once. Antigen specificity is unknown. The V segment lost 4 bases and the J segment 3 bases; nucleotides outside the gene matches: 20. CDR1 is SGHKS, CDR2 YYEKEE, per germline (reference sequence). The CDR3 is 20 residues long. This record belongs to a study of cytomegalovirus exposure and HLA in healthy donors. With 60 Vbeta and 13 Jbeta primers, the PCR was carried out. Measured with immunoSEQ multiplex PCR; TCRdb has only the in-frame clones, and not every one. The sample records fewer than 200,000 clones, around three quarters being singletons. Study findings and constraints: Another analysis was done later, and it associated 15,000 or so TCR beta sequences with HLA alleles at 0.05 false discovery rate.

The receptor's source is a middle-aged man in good health and CMV-seropositive. The chain employs TRBV5-5 and TRBJ2-3, with TRBD2 matching over 10 bases. The specimen was PBMCs. CDR3 protein: CASSKSGGAFSRLRTDTQYF. CDR3 sequence (DNA): TGTGCCAGCAGCAAAAGCGGGGGGGCCTTTTCCCGACTTAGGACAGATACGCAGTATTTT.